The TCR beta chain under discussion was sequenced for a study of identical twins. One entry per CDR3 protein results from TCRdb running MiXCR on the 5' RACE reads. This sample has 350,000 to 450,000 distinct CDR3 sequences, with about a fifth found just once. This clonotype appeared many times. V was clipped by 1 base and J by 0 bases, with 7 bases between them. The CDR3 is made up of 15 amino acids. Germline CDR1 and CDR2: LGHNA and YNFKEQ. Sample: naive T cells sorted from blood. The TCR sequence derives from a man aged 45-65 years in good health. V gene TRBV4-2 combines with J gene TRBJ1-3; D is unclear. The CDR3: CASSQGISSGNTIYF. CDR3 in DNA: TGTGCCAGCAGCCAAGGGATAAGCTCTGGAAACACCATATATTTT.